A selection of T cell receptor beta chains follows, all from one sample in a study of identical twins. TCRdb re-called the 5' RACE reads through MiXCR, storing one row per CDR3 protein. Altogether about 920,000 distinct CDR3 sequences are present, roughly 12% being singletons, with the ten largest covering around 1.5%. These sequences were also reported in another study, on yellow fever vaccine responses in identical twins.

Sequencing was done on a sample of PBMCs. The receptors were sampled from a woman under 30 in good health. The CDR3 runs from the conserved cysteine through the conserved F or W. The D gene is left open where the match is weak. Size values are once, few and many counts, or a class for expanded clones, and some rows have none.

>-|TRBD1|TRBJ2-1|TRBV4-1
TGCGCCAGCAGCCAAGATCTCGGGACAGGGATCTACAATGAGCAGTTCTTC
CASSQDLGTGIYNEQFF
>few|TRBD1|TRBJ2-5|TRBV4-2
TGTGCCAGCAGCCAACCCGCGGGACAGGGGGCACCAGAGACCCAGTACTTC
CASSQPAGQGAPETQYF
>-|TRBD2|TRBJ2-6|TRBV11-2
TGTGCCAGCAGCCACCAAGCGGGACTGAGCTCTGGGGCCAACGTCCTGACTTTC
CASSHQAGLSSGANVLTF
>many|-|TRBJ2-5|TRBV12-3/TRBV12-4
TGTGCCAGCAAGCAGGGAGAGACCCAGTACTTC
CASKQGETQYF
>few|-|TRBJ1-2|TRBV6-4
TGTGCCAGCAGTGACCAATGGGGAATCAATAACTATGGCTACACCTTC
CASSDQWGINNYGYTF
>many|-|TRBJ2-3|TRBV20-1
TGCAGTGCTAGAGATTGGGGACGGTGGCCCACAGATACGCAGTATTTT
CSARDWGRWPTDTQYF
>few|TRBD2|TRBJ2-1|TRBV7-8
TGTGCCAGCAGCCAATCTAGCGGCTCCTTTAATGAGCAGTTCTTC
CASSQSSGSFNEQFF
>-|-|TRBJ1-6|TRBV6-1
TGTGCCAGCAGGCCCACAGGGATTGGGTCACCCCTCCACTTT
CASRPTGIGSPLHF
>-|-|TRBJ2-2|TRBV29-1
TGCAGCGCCTCACAGGGACCCGGGGAGCTGTTTTTT
CSASQGPGELFF
>-|-|TRBJ2-3|TRBV6-5
TGTGCCAGCAGTTACCCGACCGGGACCGGCACAGATACGCAGTATTTT
CASSYPTGTGTDTQYF
>-|-|TRBJ2-1|TRBV11-2
TGTGCCAGCAGCTTAACACAGGGCTCGGGAGGTGAGAATGAGCAGTTCTTC
CASSLTQGSGGENEQFF
>-|TRBD1|TRBJ2-3|TRBV6-1
TGTGCCAGCAGTCGACAGGGCCTCACCTTCACAGATACGCAGTATTTT
CASSRQGLTFTDTQYF
>few|-|TRBJ1-1|TRBV6-5
TGTGCCAGCAGTTACTCGAAGACAGTATTGAACACTGAAGCTTTCTTT
CASSYSKTVLNTEAFF
>-|-|TRBJ1-3|TRBV2
TGTGCCAGCACGACAGAGACCTCTGGAAACACCATATATTTT
CASTTETSGNTIYF
>few|-|TRBJ2-1|TRBV25-1
TGTGCCAGCAGCCGAGACAGATACCCGACGTACAATGAGCAGTTCTTC
CASSRDRYPTYNEQFF
>-|TRBD2|TRBJ2-5|TRBV6-5
TGTGCCAGCAGTTATGGGACCGGGACTAGGGGCGAGACCCAGTACTTC
CASSYGTGTRGETQYF
>-|TRBD1|TRBJ2-1|TRBV10-3
TGTGCCATCAGTGAATTGGGACAGGGCTCCTACAATGAGCAGTTCTTC
CAISELGQGSYNEQFF
>many|-|TRBJ1-6|TRBV7-2
TGTGCCAGCAGCTTAGAATTGACTGGGAGCTCACCCCTCCACTTT
CASSLELTGSSPLHF
>many|TRBD2|TRBJ2-3|TRBV20-1
TGCAGTGCATGGGGGGGAACTGCCACAGATACGCAGTATTTT
CSAWGGTATDTQYF
>few|TRBD2|TRBJ2-3|TRBV4-1
TGCGCCAGCAGCCAAGGGTGGACTAGGATTAGCACAGATACGCAGTATTTT
CASSQGWTRISTDTQYF
>-|TRBD2|TRBJ2-1|TRBV11-2
TGTGCCAGCAGCTTACGGGCGGGAGGGTTGGATGAGCAGTTCTTC
CASSLRAGGLDEQFF
>-|-|TRBJ2-2|TRBV13
TGTGCCAGCAGCTTTGACAGCGCGAACACCGGGGAGCTGTTTTTT
CASSFDSANTGELFF
>few|-|TRBJ1-2|TRBV6-5
TGTGCCAGCAGTTACCTCGGACAGCCCCGTGGCTACACCTTC
CASSYLGQPRGYTF
>few|-|TRBJ1-2|TRBV14
TGTGCCAGCAGCCAAGATTTAGGGATGCGGGGCTACACCTTC
CASSQDLGMRGYTF
>-|TRBD2|TRBJ2-1|TRBV11-2
TGTGCCAGCAGCCCCCGGGGGACTAGCGGGGGGATACTACAAACTGAGCAGTTCTTC
CASSPRGTSGGILQTEQFF
>-|-|TRBJ1-1|TRBV19
TGTGCCAGTAGTACTGAGCAGTGGAGGGCGAACACTGAAGCTTTCTTT
CASSTEQWRANTEAFF
>many|-|TRBJ2-3|TRBV29-1
TGCAGCGGCTCCGATGGGACCACAGATACGCAGTATTTT
CSGSDGTTDTQYF
>many|-|TRBJ1-2|TRBV6-1
TGTGCCAGCAGCCGAAAGGGCGCAGGCTATGGCTACACCTTC
CASSRKGAGYGYTF
>-|-|TRBJ1-6|TRBV28
TGTGCCAGCAGCCCCAGGGGTCTAGGGCCCTATAATTCACCCCTCCACTTT
CASSPRGLGPYNSPLHF
>-|TRBD1|TRBJ1-1|TRBV6-5
TGTGCCAGCAGTTACGCGACAGGGGTGAACACTGAAGCTTTCTTT
CASSYATGVNTEAFF
>many|-|TRBJ2-1|TRBV7-8
TGTGCCAGCAGCTTAGTGGGGTCTGAGCAGTTCTTC
CASSLVGSEQFF
>few|-|TRBJ2-2|TRBV24-1
TGTGCCACCAGTGATTCTCCCCCCACCGGGGAGCTGTTTTTT
CATSDSPPTGELFF
>few|-|TRBJ2-7|TRBV27
TGTGCCAGCACCCCCATGGACCGGGCCTACGAGCAGTACTTC
CASTPMDRAYEQYF
>-|TRBD1|TRBJ2-1|TRBV15
TGTGCCACGGAGAAGGGGGACAGGGCCCACAATGAGCAGTTCTTC
CATEKGDRAHNEQFF
>many|-|TRBJ2-1|TRBV5-1
TGCGCCAGCAGCGTTACAACAACATCTAGAGTCGATGAGCAGTTCTTC
CASSVTTTSRVDEQFF
>few|TRBD2|TRBJ2-1|TRBV12-3/TRBV12-4
TGTGCCAGCAGCATCGGGACTAGCGTCGATGAGCAGTTCTTC
CASSIGTSVDEQFF
>few|TRBD1|TRBJ2-7|TRBV27
TGTGCCAGCAGGACCAGGGGGCAGGGGAGCTCCTACGAGCAGTACTTC
CASRTRGQGSSYEQYF
>few|-|TRBJ1-1|TRBV2
TGTGCCAGCAGTCAACAGGGAGTGGGCACTGAAGCTTTCTTT
CASSQQGVGTEAFF
>few|TRBD2|TRBJ2-1|TRBV20-1
TGCAGTGCTAGAGATCGTGGCAGGGGACTAGCGGGGTACAATGAGCAGTTCTTC
CSARDRGRGLAGYNEQFF
>few|-|TRBJ2-7|TRBV5-1
TGCGCCAGCAGCTTGGACGGACATCCAAGCTCCTACGAGCAGTACTTC
CASSLDGHPSSYEQYF
>-|TRBD1|TRBJ1-4|TRBV4-1
TGCGCCAGCACCCCCCGGACAGGGTACGGTAATGAAAAACTGTTTTTT
CASTPRTGYGNEKLFF
>-|-|TRBJ2-3|TRBV27
TGTGCCAGCAGTTGGGTGTTTGGCTTCACAGATACGCAGTATTTT
CASSWVFGFTDTQYF
>few|-|TRBJ1-4|TRBV6-1
TGTGCCAGCAGTGAAGACAGGCTAGATGAAAAACTGTTTTTT
CASSEDRLDEKLFF
>few|-|TRBJ2-2|TRBV2
TGTGCCAGCAGTGATTGGTTTACAAGAAACACCGGGGAGCTGTTTTTT
CASSDWFTRNTGELFF
>few|-|TRBJ2-1|TRBV5-6
TGTGCCAGCAGCCCCGGACCCTATGAGCAGTTCTTC
CASSPGPYEQFF
>few|TRBD2|TRBJ2-7|TRBV29-1
TGCAGCGTTATTCTAGCGGGAGCCGACGAGCAGTACTTC
CSVILAGADEQYF
>-|TRBD1|TRBJ2-1|TRBV7-9
TGTGCCAGCAGCTCGGGACAGGGGGCGGTTGATGAGCAGTTCTTC
CASSSGQGAVDEQFF
>-|-|TRBJ2-5|TRBV11-2
TGTGCCAGCAGCTTTGGAGCGGCGGAGACCCAGTACTTC
CASSFGAAETQYF
>few|-|TRBJ2-3|TRBV28
TGTGCCAGCAGTTTCTCAACCAGGGTTACAGATACGCAGTATTTT
CASSFSTRVTDTQYF
>few|TRBD2|TRBJ2-3|TRBV7-2
TGTGCCAGCAGTGGGGTTTATGCTAGCGGGGGAGCAGATACGCAGTATTTT
CASSGVYASGGADTQYF
>few|-|TRBJ2-2|TRBV19
TGTGCCAGTAACCTGGGCCAAGACACGTCCGGGGAGCTGTTTTTT
CASNLGQDTSGELFF
>few|-|TRBJ2-7|TRBV12-3/TRBV12-4
TGTGCCAGCAGTTTCAGGAGGCAGGAGGGGTACGAGCAGTACTTC
CASSFRRQEGYEQYF
>-|-|TRBJ1-1|TRBV20-1
TGCAGTGCAATAGAGGGGGGGGGCACTGAAGCTTTCTTT
CSAIEGGGTEAFF
>-|-|TRBJ2-2|TRBV5-1
TGCGCCAGCAGCTTGTTTAGGGCGGCCGGGGAGCTGTTTTTT
CASSLFRAAGELFF
>many|TRBD1|TRBJ1-5|TRBV10-3
TGTGCCATCAGTGAGGGGACAGATAGCAATCAGCCCCAGCATTTT
CAISEGTDSNQPQHF
>few|-|TRBJ2-3|TRBV3-1
TGTGCCAGCAGCCAAGATGTTTTTGCGGAAAGCACAGATACGCAGTATTTT
CASSQDVFAESTDTQYF
>few|TRBD1|TRBJ2-3|TRBV24-1
TGTGCCACCAGTGAGACAGGGGGTACCTCAGATACGCAGTATTTT
CATSETGGTSDTQYF